Below are 27 T cell receptor beta chains sequenced from a single sample in a study of blood T cell repertoires in COVID-19. Here immunoSEQ multiplex PCR was the method, and the copy in TCRdb shows in-frame clones only, minus some. The sample includes around 200,000 clones, around nine tenths of them seen just once. The sample consisted of peripheral blood. All receptors derive from a woman aged 18-30 years who had recovered from COVID-19.

The rearrangement links TRBV9 to TRBJ1-6, with 9 bases that match TRBD1. The CDR3 length is 16 residues. V was clipped by 3 bases and J by 7 bases; unmatched bases: 8. CDR1 SGDLS and CDR2 YYNGEE come from the germline V gene. The chain's CDR3 is CASSDPWGQGNSPLHF. In DNA form, the CDR3 reads TGTGCCAGCAGCGACCCTTGGGGACAGGGAAATTCACCCCTCCACTTT. The full variable domain, with the rest looked up from reference TRBV9 and TRBJ1-6, is DSGVTQTPKHLITATGQRVTLRCSPRSGDLSVYWYQQSLDQGLQFLIQYYNGEERAKGNILERFSAQQFPDLHSELNLSSLELGDSALYFCASSDPWGQGNSPLHFGNGTRLTVT.

This clone was recorded once. This rearrangement joins TRBV21-1 to TRBJ2-7; the table names TRBD1, a call not compared with the DNA. TRBV21-1 is flagged as a pseudogene. There are 13 residues in the CDR3. Here the CDR3 DNA reads TGTGCCAGCGTTCAGGGGAGCTCCTACGAGCAGTACTTC. This translates into CASVQGSSYEQYF.

The genes are TRBV2 and TRBJ2-2; the D is unclear. The CDR3 contains 13 residues. Germline CDR1 reads SNHLY; CDR2 reads FYNNEI. Trimming took off 1 base at V and 3 bases at J, with 3 bases between the two ends. CDR3 sequence: CASSEVYTGELFF. CDR3 sequence (DNA): TGTGCCAGCAGTGAAGTATACACCGGGGAGCTGTTTTTT.

This clone occurred a few times. This chain uses TRBV7-2 with TRBJ2-1; a possible D gene is TRBD2 (6 bases). The V gene's germline CDR1 is SGHTA and CDR2 FQGNSA. V shed 4 bases and J shed 6 bases, with 10 bases lying between them. CDR3 size: 13 residues. CDR3 amino acids: CASSWRDGNEQFF. CDR3 bases: TGTGCCAGCAGCTGGCGGGACGGCAATGAGCAGTTCTTC. Looking up the rest from reference TRBV7-2 and TRBJ2-1 gives the full variable domain: GAGVSQSPSNKVTEKGKDVELRCDPISGHTALYWYRQSLGQGLEFLIYFQGNSAPDKSGLPSDRFSAERTGGSVSTLTIQRTQQEDSAVYLCASSWRDGNEQFFGPGTRLTVL.

This clone was recorded a few times. The chain links TRBV18 to TRBJ1-6, with D possibly being TRBD1 (5 bases). Germline V gene sequence: CDR1 KGHSH, CDR2 LQKENI. There are 15 residues in the CDR3. V shed 2 bases and J shed 8 bases, with 13 bases lying between them. The CDR3 reads CASSPSTASDSPLHF. The DNA of the CDR3 is TGTGCCAGCTCACCATCGACAGCATCGGATTCACCCCTCCACTTT.

This chain links TRBV5-1 with TRBJ2-5; 8 positions match TRBD2. Trimming cost V 2 bases and J 2 bases; bases outside gene matches: 2. Germline CDR1 reads SGHRS; CDR2 reads YFSETQ. The CDR3 loop spans 14 amino acids. The chain's CDR3 is CASSFSGDQETQYF. The DNA for the CDR3 is TGCGCCAGCAGCTTTAGCGGGGATCAAGAGACCCAGTACTTC.

This chain uses TRBV4-3 with TRBJ1-2, with TRBD1 matching 7 bases. In germline, CDR1 is LGHNA, CDR2 YSLEER. The CDR3 length is 15 residues. Trimming removed 0 bases from V and 4 bases from J; junction bases left unmatched: 5. CDR3 protein: CASSQDVRTGYGYTF. The DNA of the CDR3 is TGCGCCAGCAGCCAAGATGTTAGGACAGGCTATGGCTACACCTTC.

Only a few counts were recorded for this clone. This chain uses TRBV18 with TRBJ1-3; unclear D gene. V shed 3 bases and J shed 2 bases, with 14 bases lying between them. Germline-derived CDR1 and CDR2 are KGHSH and LQKENI. The CDR3 is made up of 16 amino acids. DNA of the CDR3: TGTGCCAGCTCACCCGACCAAACCGGGACTGGAAACACCATATATTTT. The encoded protein is CASSPDQTGTGNTIYF. The entire variable domain, with the rest obtained from reference TRBV18 and TRBJ1-3, is as follows: NAGVMQNPRHLVRRRGQEARLRCSPMKGHSHVYWYRQLPEEGLKFMVYLQKENIIDESGMPKERFSAEFPKEGPSILRIQQVVRGDSAAYFCASSPDQTGTGNTIYFGEGSWLTVV.

The V call is TRBV29-1, the J call TRBJ1-1; D gene ambiguous. Trimming shortened V by 0 bases and J by 0 bases, and 17 bases separated the two germline ends. The CDR3 has 17 amino acids. Germline CDR1 SQVTM, CDR2 ANQGSEA. Here the CDR3 reads CSVEDRTAPTLNTEAFF. The CDR3 bases are TGCAGCGTTGAAGATAGAACAGCTCCCACGTTGAACACTGAAGCTTTCTTT.

This chain joins TRBV27 and TRBJ2-7; D might be TRBD1 (6 bases). Germline V lookup: CDR1 MNHEY, CDR2 SMNVEV (reference sequence). CDR3 length equals 12 residues. Trimming pared 3 bases from V and 6 bases from J, leaving 9 bases between. The CDR3 nucleotides are TGTGCCAGCAGTTTGCTCAGGGGCGAGCAGTACTTC. Translated: CASSLLRGEQYF.

The chain combines TRBV6-5 with TRBJ1-1, with 8 bases that match TRBD1. The V segment lost 6 bases and the J segment 4 bases; nucleotides outside the gene matches: 10. Per the germline V gene, CDR1 is MNHEY and CDR2 is SVGAGI. This CDR3 has 15 amino acids. CDR3 DNA sequence: TGTGCCAGCAGGTCACAGGGACAGGCGGTCACTGAAGCTTTCTTT. Translation gives CASRSQGQAVTEAFF.

This clone has just one count. V and J are TRBV7-2 and TRBJ1-5; D possibly corresponds to TRBD1 (5 bases). Between the trimmed V and J ends, which lost 3 bases and 2 bases, there was a span of 8 bases. The CDR3 is 14 amino acids. Germline CDR1 SGHTA, CDR2 FQGNSA. CDR3: CASSFQGGNQPQHF. DNA of the CDR3: TGTGCCAGCAGCTTCCAAGGGGGCAATCAGCCCCAGCATTTT.

The chain combines TRBV6-5 with TRBJ2-2; D is uncertain. The length of the CDR3 is 12 residues. V was shortened by 1 base and J by 8 bases, with 5 bases between the two germline ends. Germline assignment: CDR1 MNHEY and CDR2 SVGAGI. The CDR3 protein is CASSYYSGELFF. The CDR3 nucleotides read TGTGCCAGCAGTTACTACTCGGGGGAGCTGTTTTTT.

This chain connects TRBV28 to TRBJ1-5; 7 bases are a match to TRBD1. Germline CDR1 and CDR2: MDHEN and SYDVKM. Trimming took 4 bases from V and 7 from J; bases not matched to a gene: 7. The CDR3 covers 14 residues. The CDR3 sequence: CASSSTGLRQPQHF. CDR3 nucleotides: TGTGCCAGCAGTTCGACAGGGCTTAGGCAGCCCCAGCATTTT.

V usage is TRBV6-2 or TRBV6-3 and J usage is TRBJ2-7; 13 bases line up with TRBD2. Unmatched junction bases numbered 11, after V lost 6 bases and J lost 0 bases. This CDR3 is built from 18 residues. Per germline, CDR1 MNHEY and CDR2 SVGEGT. The CDR3 bases are TGTGCCAGCAGCCTAATAGGACTAGCGGGGGTCAACTCCTACGAGCAGTACTTC. Translation: CASSLIGLAGVNSYEQYF.

This rearrangement joins TRBV7-9 to TRBJ2-7, with 9 bases lining up with TRBD1. CDR1 and CDR2 from the germline V gene are SEHNR and FQNEAQ (reference sequence). V was pared by 2 bases and J by 3 bases, with 2 bases of the junction left unmatched. The CDR3 consists of 14 residues. CDR3 in amino acids: CASSLTGGIYEQYF. CDR3 bases: TGTGCCAGCAGCTTAACAGGGGGCATCTACGAGCAGTACTTC.

The table lists this clone with a count of one. The chain has TRBV10-1 and TRBJ2-7, with D possibly TRBD1 on 6 matching bases. The CDR3 extends over 14 amino acids. The V end was cut by 4 bases, the J end by 6 bases, with 16 bases between. Germline V lookup: CDR1 WNHNN, CDR2 SYGVQD (reference sequence). CDR3 protein: CASSGGYRVFEQYV. The CDR3 DNA reads as TGCGCCAGCAGTGGGGGTTACAGGGTTTTCGAGCAGTACGTC.

The chain has TRBV6-5 and TRBJ1-4, with D perhaps matching TRBD1 (5 bases). V was cut by 7 bases and J by 0 bases, with 9 bases left in between. Germline V gene lookup returns CDR1 MNHEY and CDR2 SVGAGI. The CDR3 consists of 14 residues. CDR3 coding DNA: TGTGCCAGCAAAGGCAGGGCAACTAATGAAAAACTGTTTTTT. This sequence encodes CASKGRATNEKLFF.

The V call is TRBV6-4, the J call TRBJ1-2; D remains unclear. Germline lookup yields CDR1 MRHNA and CDR2 SNTAGT. Trimming removed 9 bases from V and 5 bases from J, with 19 bases in between. CDR3 length: 14 amino acids. The CDR3: CASRRPMAKYGYTF. The CDR3 DNA reads as TGTGCCAGTAGGCGGCCAATGGCCAAATATGGCTACACCTTC.

This chain joins TRBV7-3 and TRBJ1-2; 11 bases are a match to TRBD1. CDR1 and CDR2 from the germline V gene are SGHTA and FQGTGA. The CDR3 spans 15 residues. V lost 4 bases to trimming and J lost 4 bases; unmatched junction nucleotides: 5. The CDR3 spells CASSSPDRGLYGYTF. In DNA form, the CDR3 reads TGTGCCAGCAGCTCCCCGGACAGGGGGCTCTATGGCTACACCTTC.

The chain combines TRBV7-2 with TRBJ1-2; TRBD1 aligns across 10 bases. The length of the CDR3 is 14 residues. Looked up from germline, CDR1 is SGHTA and CDR2 is FQGNSA. The J segment lost 4 bases and the V segment lost 4 bases, leaving 3 bases of the junction unmatched. CDR3 in amino acids: CASSSWDRGYGYTF. The CDR3 bases are TGTGCCAGCAGCTCATGGGACAGGGGCTATGGCTACACCTTC.

For this clone: The same CDR3 is also encoded by other DNA sequences in this sample. The chain combines TRBV12-3 or TRBV12-4 with TRBJ1-1, with a possible D match to TRBD1 (5 bases). V was pared by 2 bases and J by 1 base, with 5 bases between. The CDR3 extends over 13 amino acids. The CDR3, as DNA: TGTGCCAGCAGTTTACAGGGGAACACTGAAGCTTTCTTT. Its protein product is CASSLQGNTEAFF.

The gene calls are TRBV3-1 (or the pseudogene TRBV3-2) and TRBJ1-6, with D perhaps TRBD1 (6 bases). This CDR3 has 21 amino acids. In germline, CDR1 is LGHDT, CDR2 YNNKEL (reference sequence). V lost 3 bases to trimming and J lost 1 base, with 25 bases between them. In DNA, the CDR3 is TGTGCCAGCAGCCATGCCCACCCGGGGAGAGGAAGGGGGTCCTATAATTCACCCCTCCACTTT. Protein: CASSHAHPGRGRGSYNSPLHF.

V usage is TRBV15 and J usage is TRBJ1-1; perhaps TRBD1 as D (6 bases). Per germline, CDR1 LNHNV and CDR2 YYDKDF (reference sequence). The CDR3 has 15 residues. Trimming removed 5 bases at V and 4 bases at J, with 17 bases between. CDR3 sequence reads: CATSPRTAPGTEAFF. As DNA, the CDR3 is TGTGCCACCAGCCCGAGGACAGCGCCGGGCACTGAAGCTTTCTTT.

The chain has TRBV5-1 and TRBJ2-7; weak D call: TRBD2 (6 bases). V was clipped by 0 bases and J by 5 bases, with 9 bases between them. The germline CDR1 and CDR2 sequences are SGHRS and YFSETQ. The CDR3 is 13 amino acids. The CDR3 is CASSLGRGNEQYF. As DNA, the CDR3 is TGCGCCAGCAGCTTGGGTCGGGGGAACGAGCAGTACTTC.

This chain links TRBV30 with TRBJ1-1, with D hard to call. V lost 0 bases, J lost 6 bases, and 11 bases lay in between. The CDR3 runs to 13 residues. Germline CDR1 and CDR2: GTSNPN and SVGIG (reference sequence). CDR3: CAWSVLRPSEAFF. CDR3 bases: TGTGCCTGGAGTGTACTCCGTCCCTCTGAAGCTTTCTTT. The full variable domain, completed using reference TRBV30 and TRBJ1-1, is SQTIHQWPATLVQPVGSPLSLECTVEGTSNPNLYWYRQAAGRGLQLLFYSVGIGQISSEVPQNLSASRPQDRQFILSSKKLLLSDSGFYLCAWSVLRPSEAFFGQGTRLTVV.

The CDR3 region is CASSELIDSSNYGYTF. The CDR3 nucleotides are TGCGCCAGCAGTGAATTAATTGATAGTTCTAACTATGGCTACACCTTC. This chain uses TRBV10-1 with TRBJ1-2; no clear D gene. In germline, CDR1 is WNHNN, CDR2 SYGVQD (reference sequence). CDR3 length: 16 amino acids. V was shortened by 3 bases and J by 0 bases, with 14 bases between the two germline ends.